The clone carrying this T cell receptor (beta chain) appeared a few times. A second PCR, run for roughly 7 to 11 cycles, used a sample-barcoded 5' primer plus a J-beta primer mix. TCRdb analysed the 5' RACE reads with MiXCR anew, one entry per CDR3 protein. Found here are fewer than 1.5 million distinct CDR3 sequences, 35% to 45% of them singletons; the top ten hold less than 8%. The data originate from a study of blood T cells in healthy people across ages. The material sequenced was blood. This TCR was sampled from a woman aged 18-30 years in good health.

The CDR3 region has the DNA TGTGCCAGCAGCTTAGGGAGTAGCTATGAGCAGTTCTTC. It specifies CASSLGSSYEQFF. The chain employs TRBV11-1 and TRBJ2-1; D unresolved. CDR1 SGHAT and CDR2 FQDESV come from the germline V gene (reference sequence). This CDR3 has 13 amino acids. Trimming stripped 1 base from V and 8 bases from J, with 9 bases between.